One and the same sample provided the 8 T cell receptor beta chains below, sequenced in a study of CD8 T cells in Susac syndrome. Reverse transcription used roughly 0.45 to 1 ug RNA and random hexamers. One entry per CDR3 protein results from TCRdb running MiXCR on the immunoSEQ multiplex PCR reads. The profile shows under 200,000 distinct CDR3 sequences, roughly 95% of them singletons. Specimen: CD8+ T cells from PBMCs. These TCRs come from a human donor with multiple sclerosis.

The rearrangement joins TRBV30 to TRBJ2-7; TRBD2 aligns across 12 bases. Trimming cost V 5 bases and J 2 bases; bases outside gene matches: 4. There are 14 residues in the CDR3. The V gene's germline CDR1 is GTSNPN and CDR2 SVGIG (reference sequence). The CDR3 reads CAWARTSGAYEQYF. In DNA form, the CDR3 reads TGTGCCTGGGCCCGGACTAGCGGGGCCTACGAGCAGTACTTC.

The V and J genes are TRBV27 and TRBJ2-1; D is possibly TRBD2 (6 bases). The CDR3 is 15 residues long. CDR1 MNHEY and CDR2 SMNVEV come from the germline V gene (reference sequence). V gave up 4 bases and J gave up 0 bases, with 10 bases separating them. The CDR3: CASSSGTLSYNEQFF. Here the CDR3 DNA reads TGTGCCAGCAGTTCCGGGACTCTCTCCTACAATGAGCAGTTCTTC.

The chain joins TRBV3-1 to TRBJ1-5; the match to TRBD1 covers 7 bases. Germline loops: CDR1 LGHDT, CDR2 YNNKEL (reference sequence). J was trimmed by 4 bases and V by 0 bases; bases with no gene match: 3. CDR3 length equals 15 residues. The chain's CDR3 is CASSQEGTANQPQHF. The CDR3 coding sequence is TGTGCCAGCAGCCAAGAAGGGACAGCGAATCAGCCCCAGCATTTT.

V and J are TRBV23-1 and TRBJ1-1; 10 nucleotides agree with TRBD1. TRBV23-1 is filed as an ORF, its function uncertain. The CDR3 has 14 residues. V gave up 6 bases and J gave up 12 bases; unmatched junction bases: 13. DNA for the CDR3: TGCGCCAGCAGCCAAGACAGGGGGCCAAGGGGAACTTTCTTT. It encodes CASSQDRGPRGTFF.

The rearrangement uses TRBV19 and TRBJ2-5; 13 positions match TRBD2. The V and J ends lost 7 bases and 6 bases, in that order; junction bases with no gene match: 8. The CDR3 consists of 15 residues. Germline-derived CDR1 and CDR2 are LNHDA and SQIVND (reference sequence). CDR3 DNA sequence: TGTGCCAGTACCCGGACTAGCGGGAGTTGGAAGACCCAGTACTTC. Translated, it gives CASTRTSGSWKTQYF.

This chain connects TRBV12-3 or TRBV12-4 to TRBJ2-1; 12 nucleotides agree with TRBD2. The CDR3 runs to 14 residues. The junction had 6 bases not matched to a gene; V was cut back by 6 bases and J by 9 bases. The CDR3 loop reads CASSELAGGGEQFF. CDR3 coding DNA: TGTGCCAGCAGCGAACTAGCGGGAGGTGGTGAGCAGTTCTTC.

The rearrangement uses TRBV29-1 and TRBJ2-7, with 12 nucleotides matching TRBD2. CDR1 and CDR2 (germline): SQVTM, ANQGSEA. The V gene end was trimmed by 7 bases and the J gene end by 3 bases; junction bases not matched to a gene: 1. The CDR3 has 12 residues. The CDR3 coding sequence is TGCAGCGGACTAGCGGGGGACTACGAGCAGTACTTC. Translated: CSGLAGDYEQYF.

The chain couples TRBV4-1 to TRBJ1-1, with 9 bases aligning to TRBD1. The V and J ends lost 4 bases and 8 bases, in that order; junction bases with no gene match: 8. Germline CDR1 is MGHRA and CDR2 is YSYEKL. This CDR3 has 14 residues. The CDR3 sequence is CASSLQGQGIEAFF. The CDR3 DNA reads TGCGCCAGCAGCCTACAGGGACAGGGAATAGAAGCTTTCTTT.